A single sample gave rise to the 17 T cell receptor beta chains below, sequenced in a study of Graves' ophthalmopathy and Graves' hyperthyroidism. RNA transcripts were the source from which TCR beta CDR3 regions were amplified. Second-round multiplex PCR came after first-round RT-PCR with HTBI primers. TCRdb reanalysed the multiplex PCR reads using MiXCR and keeps one entry per CDR3 protein. Of 360,000 or so distinct CDR3 sequences listed, 15% to 20% were seen once; the top ten hold roughly 1.4%. Sequencing input: peripheral blood. These receptors were taken from a woman younger than 35 with Graves' ophthalmopathy.

This clonotype was observed many times. The V and J genes are TRBV7-2 and TRBJ2-5, with a possible D match to TRBD2 (5 bases). V was cut by 2 bases and J by 5 bases, with 12 bases left in between. The CDR3 extends over 14 amino acids. The germline gives CDR1 SGHTA, CDR2 FQGNSA. CDR3 residues: CASSLTGIGETQYF. The CDR3 coding sequence is TGTGCCAGCAGCTTAACGGGGATCGGGGAGACCCAGTACTTC.

This clonotype has ten or more counts. V gene TRBV27 combines with J gene TRBJ1-2; weak D call: TRBD1 (6 bases). The CDR3 is made up of 13 amino acids. Trimming removed 6 bases from V and 8 bases from J, with 16 bases in between. Per germline, CDR1 MNHEY and CDR2 SMNVEV (reference sequence). CDR3 DNA sequence: TGTGCCAGCAGGGGAGATACAGGGCACGGCTACACCTTC. Its translation: CASRGDTGHGYTF.

The sample holds many counts of this clonotype. The rearrangement uses TRBV30 and TRBJ1-3; D uncertain. V was pared by 4 bases and J by 0 bases, with 13 bases between. CDR1 is GTSNPN and CDR2 is SVGIG in the germline V gene (reference sequence). This CDR3 is 15 amino acids long. In DNA, the CDR3 is TGTGCCTGGATCCCCCAGTCCCGCTCTGGAAACACCATATATTTT. Amino acid sequence: CAWIPQSRSGNTIYF.

This clonotype has a count of ten or more. For the CDR3, the DNA is TGCAGTGCTCGAACTGGCGGGTTCTTCCCCATAACCCTATCTGGCTACACCTTC. It specifies CSARTGGFFPITLSGYTF. The chain employs TRBV20-1 and TRBJ1-2; no clear D. Germline V lookup: CDR1 DFQATT, CDR2 SNEGSKA (reference sequence). The CDR3 loop spans 18 amino acids. V was trimmed by 5 bases and J by 7 bases, leaving 32 bases between them.

This clonotype came up many times. The CDR3 bases are TGTGCCAGCAGTGAAATTTGGTACTCTCATCAGCCCCAGCATTTT. Protein sequence: CASSEIWYSHQPQHF. The chain joins TRBV6-1 to TRBJ1-5; D remains unclear. Germline V gene lookup returns CDR1 MNHNS and CDR2 SASEGT. V was clipped by 2 bases and J by 5 bases, with 13 bases between them. The length of the CDR3 is 15 residues.

This clonotype has a count of ten or more. The V gene is TRBV30, the J gene TRBJ1-1, with D hard to call. V was trimmed by 3 bases and J by 0 bases, leaving 8 bases between them. The germline V gene encodes CDR1 GTSNPN and CDR2 SVGIG (reference sequence). This CDR3 has 13 amino acids. Written as DNA, the CDR3 is TGTGCCTGGAGGAGGGAGATGAACACTGAAGCTTTCTTT. This translates into CAWRREMNTEAFF.

This clonotype was detected many times. The gene calls are TRBV29-1 and TRBJ2-5; a possible D gene is TRBD2 (6 bases). The CDR3 totals 13 residues. The germline CDR1 and CDR2 sequences are SQVTM and ANQGSEA. V was cut by 5 bases and J by 0 bases, with 10 bases left in between. The CDR3 loop is CSVLRGYQETQYF. Here the CDR3 DNA reads TGCAGCGTTCTCCGGGGGTACCAAGAGACCCAGTACTTC.

The chain is built from TRBV25-1 and TRBJ1-1; D perhaps matches TRBD1 (5 bases). This CDR3 has 13 amino acids. Germline V gene lookup returns CDR1 MGHDK and CDR2 SYGVNS. V shed 3 bases and J shed 7 bases, with 12 bases lying between them. The CDR3 protein is CASSEGRRGEAFF. The CDR3 DNA is TGTGCCAGCAGTGAGGGACGGCGGGGTGAAGCTTTCTTT. The whole variable domain, filled in from reference TRBV25-1 and TRBJ1-1, reads EADIYQTPRYLVIGTGKKITLECSQTMGHDKMYWYQQDPGMELHLIHYSYGVNSTEKGDLSSESTVSRIRTEHFPLTLESARPSHTSQYLCASSEGRRGEAFFGQGTRLTVV.

This clonotype turned up a few times. The V call is TRBV28, the J call TRBJ2-5, with 7 bases lining up with TRBD2. Trimming removed 4 bases from V and 4 bases from J; junction bases left unmatched: 12. The CDR3 covers 16 residues. CDR1 is MDHEN, CDR2 SYDVKM, per germline. The CDR3: CASSSSIGGSSETQYF. In DNA form, the CDR3 reads TGTGCCAGCAGTTCGTCTATTGGCGGGAGTTCAGAGACCCAGTACTTC. The whole variable domain, filled in from reference TRBV28 and TRBJ2-5, reads DVKVTQSSRYLVKRTGEKVFLECVQDMDHENMFWYRQDPGLGLRLIYFSYDVKMKEKGDIPEGYSVSREKKERFSLILESASTNQTSMYLCASSSSIGGSSETQYFGPGTRLLVL.

This clonotype was detected ten times or more. The V gene is TRBV5-5, the J gene TRBJ1-6; unclear D gene. Trimming removed 4 bases at V and 9 bases at J, with 17 bases between. This CDR3 has 15 amino acids. Germline CDR1 reads SGHKS; CDR2 reads YYEKEE (reference sequence). DNA of the CDR3: TGTGCCAGCAGCAGACGGGAGGGCACGGGTTCACCCCTCCACTTT. Protein sequence: CASSRREGTGSPLHF.

This clonotype occurred many times. The chain employs TRBV25-1 and TRBJ2-6, with no clear D. V lost 3 bases and J lost 4, with 10 bases in between. This CDR3 has 15 amino acids. Germline CDR1 and CDR2: MGHDK and SYGVNS. The CDR3 here is CASSDLLRGANVLTF. The CDR3 nucleotides are TGTGCCAGCAGTGACCTCCTGAGGGGGGCCAACGTCCTGACTTTC.

This clonotype appeared many times. V and J are TRBV30 and TRBJ2-4; no firm D call. CDR3 size: 12 residues. The germline CDR1 and CDR2 sequences are GTSNPN and SVGIG (reference sequence). Trimming shortened V by 2 bases and J by 11 bases, and 13 bases separated the two germline ends. The CDR3 DNA sequence: TGTGCCTGGAGTCCGTCGGTGGCGCTTCAGTACTTC. Amino acids: CAWSPSVALQYF.

This clonotype was detected ten times or more. The V gene is TRBV27, the J gene TRBJ1-3, with D perhaps TRBD1 (5 bases). The germline V gene encodes CDR1 MNHEY and CDR2 SMNVEV (reference sequence). The CDR3 totals 15 residues. Trimming left V 0 bases short and J 2 bases short, with 8 bases between. The CDR3 reads CASSLSTGPGNTIYF. CDR3 bases: TGTGCCAGCAGTTTATCGACGGGGCCTGGAAACACCATATATTTT.

This clonotype showed up many times. DNA for the CDR3: TGCGCCAGCAGCTTGGGTACGTTAAGGCTGGACCGCCCAGGGTACGAGCAGTACTTC. Its protein is CASSLGTLRLDRPGYEQYF. This rearrangement joins TRBV5-1 to TRBJ2-7, with D perhaps TRBD1 (5 bases). The CDR3 totals 19 residues. Germline CDR1 is SGHRS and CDR2 is YFSETQ. V lost 0 bases, J lost 4 bases, and 26 bases lay in between.

There are many counts of this clonotype. As DNA, the CDR3 is TGTGCCAGCAGACCCACGGGACTAGCGGGAGGGGAGCAGTACTTC. Translated, it gives CASRPTGLAGGEQYF. The chain combines TRBV11-2 with TRBJ2-7, with 16 bases aligning to TRBD2. The CDR3 spans 15 residues. J was trimmed by 7 bases and V by 6 bases; bases with no gene match: 6. From germline, CDR1 is SGHAT and CDR2 FQNNGV.

The chain has TRBV28 and TRBJ2-5, with 8 bases aligning to TRBD1. The V segment lost 7 bases and the J segment 9 bases; nucleotides outside the gene matches: 13. The germline CDR1 and CDR2 sequences are MDHEN and SYDVKM. The CDR3 has 14 residues. The CDR3 bases are TGTGCCAGCATTCAGGACAGGGCAGTGGCATCCCAGTACTTC. It codes for CASIQDRAVASQYF.

This clonotype was picked up many times. The chain links TRBV6-2 or TRBV6-3 to TRBJ1-2; D ambiguous. The CDR3 spans 13 residues. CDR1 is MNHEY and CDR2 is SVGEGT in the germline V gene. V was shortened by 6 bases and J by 2 bases, with 10 bases between the two germline ends. The CDR3 DNA reads as TGTGCCAGCAGCTTACATGTAAACTATGGCTACACCTTC. It codes for CASSLHVNYGYTF.